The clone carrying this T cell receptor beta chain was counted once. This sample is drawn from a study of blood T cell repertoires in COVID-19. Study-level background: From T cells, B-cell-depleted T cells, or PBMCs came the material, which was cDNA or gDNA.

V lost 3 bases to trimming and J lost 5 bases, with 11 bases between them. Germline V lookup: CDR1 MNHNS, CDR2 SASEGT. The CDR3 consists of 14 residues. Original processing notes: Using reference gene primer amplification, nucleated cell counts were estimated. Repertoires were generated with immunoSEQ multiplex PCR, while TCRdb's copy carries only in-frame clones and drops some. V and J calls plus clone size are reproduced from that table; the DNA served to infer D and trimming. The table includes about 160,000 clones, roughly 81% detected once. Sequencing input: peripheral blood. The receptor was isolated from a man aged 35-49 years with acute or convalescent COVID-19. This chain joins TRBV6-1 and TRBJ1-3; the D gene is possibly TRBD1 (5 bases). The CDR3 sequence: CASSEKGHRNTIYF. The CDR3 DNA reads TGTGCCAGCAGTGAGAAGGGGCATAGAAACACCATATATTTT.